This T cell receptor beta chain is from a study of T cell changes during pregnancy in multiple sclerosis. The protocol was immunoSEQ multiplex PCR, while the TCRdb copy is restricted to in-frame clones and leaves out a portion. Here the sample spans around 100,000 clones, approximately 94% being singletons. CDR3 length equals 14 residues. With 4 bases clipped from V and 5 bases from J, the junction kept 7 bases outside the gene matches. Per the germline V gene, CDR1 is SGHKS and CDR2 is YYEKEE (reference sequence). The sequence was obtained from a female donor with multiple sclerosis, enrolled in a pregnancy study. The J gene is TRBJ1-2, the V gene TRBV5-5; 8 nucleotides agree with TRBD1. The sample here was peripheral blood, taken in the second trimester of pregnancy. This CDR3 reads CASSGQGLDYGYTF. CDR3 sequence (DNA): TGTGCCAGCAGCGGACAGGGATTGGATTATGGCTACACCTTC.